This TCR beta chain was identified in a study of T-cell memory formation after mild COVID-19. This clonotype showed up many times. As yet, its antigen is unknown. Whole-study results and caveats: SARS-CoV-2 specificity of second-wave clones peaking day 37 was unconfirmed. Among contracting clones, CD4+ were mainly CM/EM and CD8+ enriched in EMRA. Clones contracting day 15 to 85 were balanced CD4/CD8; later expanders leaned CD4+.

Constant-segment primers were used for 5'RACE, and the resulting TCR alpha and TCR beta cDNA libraries carried sample barcodes and UMIs. TCRdb ran MiXCR on the 5' RACE reads and lists one entry per CDR3 protein. Among approximately 260,000 distinct CDR3 sequences listed, less than 20% were seen once. V dropped 5 bases and J dropped 2 bases, with 10 bases sitting between them. Germline CDR1 SGHTA, CDR2 FQGNSA. The CDR3 spans 13 residues. The sequence was collected from a man between 18 and 29 years old who had mild COVID-19 (a few samples of this study predate the infection). Cell type and time point are not known. Sequencing input: PBMCs or a T cell subset sorted from them (not recorded which). The chain employs TRBV7-2 and TRBJ2-7; TRBD1 is a possible D gene (6 bases). This chain's CDR3 is CASSRTATYEQYF. The CDR3 DNA sequence: TGTGCCAGCAGCCGGACAGCTACCTACGAGCAGTACTTC.